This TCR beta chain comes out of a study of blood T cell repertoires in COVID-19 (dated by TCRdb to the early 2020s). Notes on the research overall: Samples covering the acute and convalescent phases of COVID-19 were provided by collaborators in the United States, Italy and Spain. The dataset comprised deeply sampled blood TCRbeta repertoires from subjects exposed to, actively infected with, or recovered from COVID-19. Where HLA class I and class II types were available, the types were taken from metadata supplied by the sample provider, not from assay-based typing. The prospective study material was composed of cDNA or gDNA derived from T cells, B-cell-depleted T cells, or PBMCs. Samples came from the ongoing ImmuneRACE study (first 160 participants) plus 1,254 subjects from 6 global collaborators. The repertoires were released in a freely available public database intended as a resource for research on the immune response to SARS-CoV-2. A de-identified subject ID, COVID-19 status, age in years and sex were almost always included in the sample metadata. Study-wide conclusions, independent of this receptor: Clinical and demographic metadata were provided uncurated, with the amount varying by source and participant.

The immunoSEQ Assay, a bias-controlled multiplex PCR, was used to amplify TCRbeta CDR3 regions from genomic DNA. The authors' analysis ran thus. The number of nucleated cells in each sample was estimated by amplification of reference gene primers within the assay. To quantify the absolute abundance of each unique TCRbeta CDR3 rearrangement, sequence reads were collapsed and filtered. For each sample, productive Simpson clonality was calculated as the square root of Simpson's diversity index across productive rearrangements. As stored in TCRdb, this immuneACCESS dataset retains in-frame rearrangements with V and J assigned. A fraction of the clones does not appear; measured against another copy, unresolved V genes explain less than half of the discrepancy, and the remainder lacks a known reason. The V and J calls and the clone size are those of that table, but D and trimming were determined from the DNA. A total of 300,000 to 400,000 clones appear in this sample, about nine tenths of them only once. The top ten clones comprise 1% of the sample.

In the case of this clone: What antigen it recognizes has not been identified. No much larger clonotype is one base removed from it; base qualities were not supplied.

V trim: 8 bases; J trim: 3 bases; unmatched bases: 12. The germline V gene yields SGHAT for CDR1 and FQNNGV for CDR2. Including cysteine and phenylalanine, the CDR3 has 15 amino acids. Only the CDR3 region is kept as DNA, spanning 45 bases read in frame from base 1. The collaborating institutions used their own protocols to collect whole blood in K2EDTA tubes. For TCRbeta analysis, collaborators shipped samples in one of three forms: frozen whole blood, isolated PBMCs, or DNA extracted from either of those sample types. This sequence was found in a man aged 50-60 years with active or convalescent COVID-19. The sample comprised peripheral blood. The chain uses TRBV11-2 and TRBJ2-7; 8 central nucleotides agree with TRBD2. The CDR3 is CASSNPGLGGYEQYF. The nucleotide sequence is TGTGCCAGCTCTAATCCGGGACTAGGGGGCTACGAGCAGTACTTC.